The text below deals with one T cell receptor beta chain. This entry is derived from a study of response to subunit inactivated influenza vaccine. One entry per CDR3 protein, called by TCRdb with MiXCR from the RT-PCR reads. The sample carries 400,000 to 550,000 distinct CDR3 sequences, about 25% recorded once. The germline CDR1 and CDR2 sequences are WNHNN and SYGVQD (reference sequence). The CDR3 contains 16 residues. Trimming stripped 6 bases from V and 4 bases from J, with 19 bases between. The source material was CD4+ T cells sorted from PBMCs, sampled 4 to 6 days after vaccination. The chain employs TRBV10-1 and TRBJ1-5; no clear D. This TCR came from a man between 45 and 60 years old who received an inactivated influenza vaccine. CDR3 sequence reads: CASRDGPTRSNQPQHF. DNA of the CDR3: TGCGCCAGCAGGGATGGGCCGACGCGATCGAATCAGCCCCAGCATTTT.